The 6 T cell receptor beta chains presented below share a single source sample, sequenced in a study of CD8 T cells in Susac syndrome. The RNA input was about 0.5 to 1 ug, and it was reverse transcribed with random hexamers. TCRdb recomputed calls from the immunoSEQ multiplex PCR reads with MiXCR, one row per CDR3 protein. The sample holds some 260,000 distinct CDR3 sequences; 70% to 90% are singletons and the top ten take about 0.11%. The sample consisted of CD8+ T cells from PBMCs. Source of these receptors: a human donor with multiple sclerosis.

This clonotype was observed once. The rearrangement joins TRBV27 to TRBJ1-5; no definite D call. The length of the CDR3 is 13 residues. Trimming cost V 6 bases and J 4 bases, with 10 bases left between them. Per the germline V gene, CDR1 is MNHEY and CDR2 is SMNVEV (reference sequence). This CDR3 is CASRSHGNQPQHF. CDR3 DNA sequence: TGTGCCAGCAGATCTCACGGTAATCAGCCCCAGCATTTT.

A note on this clonotype: Sequence at one end of the junction differs from germline and may be a read error. The CDR3 sequence is CSAGETDRLYGYTF. The CDR3 DNA reads TGCAGTGCTGGAGAAACCGACAGACTCTATGGCTACACCTTC. This chain links TRBV20-1 with TRBJ1-2, with D possibly matching TRBD1 (5 bases). The CDR3 consists of 14 residues. Germline CDR1 is DFQATT and CDR2 is SNEGSKA (reference sequence).

V usage is TRBV5-1 and J usage is TRBJ2-5; possibly TRBD2 for D (6 bases). The germline gives CDR1 SGHRS, CDR2 YFSETQ. Trimming took off 2 bases at V and 5 bases at J, with 13 bases between the two ends. The CDR3 is 14 amino acids. The CDR3 bases are TGCGCCAGCAGCTTATCGGGAGCGTTTGAGACCCAGTACTTC. Translating it yields CASSLSGAFETQYF. The full variable domain, with the rest looked up from reference TRBV5-1 and TRBJ2-5, is KAGVTQTPRYLIKTRGQQVTLSCSPISGHRSVSWYQQTPGQGLQFLFEYFSETQRNKGNFPGRFSGRQFSNSRSEMNVSTLELGDSALYLCASSLSGAFETQYFGPGTRLLVL.

This clonotype has just a few counts. V gene TRBV28 combines with J gene TRBJ1-1; tentative D call: TRBD1 (5 bases). Germline values: CDR1 MDHEN, CDR2 SYDVKM. With 3 bases removed from V and 3 bases from J, the gap between germline ends came to 20 bases. The CDR3 is 17 residues long. The CDR3 bases are TGTGCCAGCAGTTTTTCCGCGGTCAGGGAAGGATACACTGAAGCTTTCTTT. This gives the protein CASSFSAVREGYTEAFF.

The chain is built from TRBV14 and TRBJ2-1; perhaps D is TRBD1 or TRBD2 (5 bases each). The CDR3 loop spans 18 amino acids. The germline gives CDR1 SGHDN, CDR2 FVKESK. The ends were cut back, 4 bases at V and 7 bases at J, with 26 bases in the middle. The CDR3 DNA sequence: TGTGCCAGCAGCCGCCGTGAGGGGCGCGGTCTAGACCAAAATGAGCAGTTCTTC. Its protein product is CASSRREGRGLDQNEQFF.

V and J are TRBV27 and TRBJ2-3; no reliable D call. This CDR3 has 11 amino acids. V shed 7 bases and J shed 11 bases, with 13 bases lying between them. CDR1 and CDR2 from the germline V gene are MNHEY and SMNVEV (reference sequence). CDR3 bases: TGTGCCAGCAAAGGAGCCCAAGGGCAGTATTTT. Its protein is CASKGAQGQYF.